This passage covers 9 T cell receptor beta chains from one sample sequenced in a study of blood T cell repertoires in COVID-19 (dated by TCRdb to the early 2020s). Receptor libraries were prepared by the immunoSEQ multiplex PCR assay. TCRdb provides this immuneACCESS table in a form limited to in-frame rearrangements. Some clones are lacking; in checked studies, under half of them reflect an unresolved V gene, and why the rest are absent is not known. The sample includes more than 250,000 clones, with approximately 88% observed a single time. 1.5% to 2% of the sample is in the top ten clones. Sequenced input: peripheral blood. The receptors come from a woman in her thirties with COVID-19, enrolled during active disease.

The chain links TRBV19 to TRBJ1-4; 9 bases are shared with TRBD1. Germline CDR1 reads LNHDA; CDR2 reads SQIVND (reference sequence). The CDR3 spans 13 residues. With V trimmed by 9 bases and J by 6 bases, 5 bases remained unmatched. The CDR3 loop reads CASQTGGDEKLFF. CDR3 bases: TGTGCCAGCCAGACAGGGGGTGATGAAAAACTGTTTTTT.

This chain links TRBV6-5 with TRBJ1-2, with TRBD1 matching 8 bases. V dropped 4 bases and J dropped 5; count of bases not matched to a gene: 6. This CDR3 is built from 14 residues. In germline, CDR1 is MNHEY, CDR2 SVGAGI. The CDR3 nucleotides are TGTGCCAGCAGTTCCCCCGGGACAGGATATGGCTACACCTTC. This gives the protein CASSSPGTGYGYTF.

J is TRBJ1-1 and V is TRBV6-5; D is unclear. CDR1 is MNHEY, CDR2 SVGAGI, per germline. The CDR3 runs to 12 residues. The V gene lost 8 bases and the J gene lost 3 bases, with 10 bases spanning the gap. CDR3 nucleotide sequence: TGTGCCAGCGGGCCGTTGGACACTGAAGCTTTCTTT. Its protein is CASGPLDTEAFF.

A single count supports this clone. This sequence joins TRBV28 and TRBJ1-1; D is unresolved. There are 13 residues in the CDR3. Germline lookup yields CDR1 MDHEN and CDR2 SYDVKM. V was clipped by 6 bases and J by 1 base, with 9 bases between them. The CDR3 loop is CASRITENTEAFF. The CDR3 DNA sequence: TGTGCCAGCAGGATAACAGAGAACACTGAAGCTTTCTTT.

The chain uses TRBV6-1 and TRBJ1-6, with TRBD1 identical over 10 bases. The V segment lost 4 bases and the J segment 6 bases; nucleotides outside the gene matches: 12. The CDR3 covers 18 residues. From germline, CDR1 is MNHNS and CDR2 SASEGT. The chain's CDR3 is CASSGGTGTGVRNSPLHF. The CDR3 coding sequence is TGTGCCAGCAGTGGGGGAACCGGGACAGGGGTGCGTAATTCACCCCTCCACTTT.

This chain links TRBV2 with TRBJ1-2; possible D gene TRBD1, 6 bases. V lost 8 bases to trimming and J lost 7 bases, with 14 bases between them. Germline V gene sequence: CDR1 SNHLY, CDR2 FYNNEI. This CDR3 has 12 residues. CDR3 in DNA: TGTGCCAGCTCTCGGGACACGGGTGGCTACACCTTC. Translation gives CASSRDTGGYTF.

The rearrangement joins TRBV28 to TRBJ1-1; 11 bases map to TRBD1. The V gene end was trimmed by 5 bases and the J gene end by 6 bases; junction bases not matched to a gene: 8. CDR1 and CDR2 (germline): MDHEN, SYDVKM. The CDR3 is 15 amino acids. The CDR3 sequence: CASSPWTGGDPEAFF. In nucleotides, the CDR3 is TGTGCCAGCAGTCCTTGGACAGGGGGCGATCCTGAAGCTTTCTTT.

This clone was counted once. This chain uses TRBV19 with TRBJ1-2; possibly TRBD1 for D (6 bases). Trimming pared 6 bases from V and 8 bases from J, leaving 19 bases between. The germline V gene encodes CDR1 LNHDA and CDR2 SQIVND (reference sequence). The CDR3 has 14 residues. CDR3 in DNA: TGTGCCAGTAGACCCGCGGGGGGGGCGAGGGGCTACACCTTC. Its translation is CASRPAGGARGYTF.

In DNA form, the CDR3 reads TGTGCCAGTAAGGGGAGCAATCAGCCCCAGCATTTT. Encoded protein: CASKGSNQPQHF. This rearrangement joins TRBV19 to TRBJ1-5, with D maybe TRBD1 (5 bases). The CDR3 contains 12 residues. The germline V gene has CDR1 LNHDA and CDR2 SQIVND (reference sequence). Trimming removed 7 bases from V and 1 base from J, with 5 bases in between.